These 16 T cell receptor beta chains were sequenced from one sample in a study of cytomegalovirus exposure and HLA in healthy donors. Use of 60 Vbeta and 13 Jbeta primers characterized the PCR. Here immunoSEQ multiplex PCR was the method, and the copy in TCRdb shows in-frame clones only, minus some. The sample holds some 130,000 clones, about 78% seen once. Sequenced: PBMCs. These receptors were obtained from a man aged 50 to 60 in good health and CMV-seronegative.

This clone has more than one count but fewer than ten. The CDR3 protein is CASSGLDYYNEQFF. CDR3 sequence (DNA): TGTGCCAGCAGTGGACTGGACTACTACAATGAGCAGTTCTTC. This chain connects TRBV2 to TRBJ2-1; tentative D call: TRBD2 (6 bases). Trimming pared 4 bases from V and 3 bases from J, leaving 10 bases between. The CDR3 extends over 14 amino acids. Germline V gene lookup returns CDR1 SNHLY and CDR2 FYNNEI.

The V call is TRBV10-3, the J call TRBJ2-1, with TRBD2 matching 10 bases. Per germline, CDR1 ENHRY and CDR2 SYGVKD. Germline trimming cut 3 bases from V and 9 bases from J; bases unmatched to any gene: 8. The CDR3 totals 15 residues. The CDR3 nucleotides read TGTGCCATCAGTGAAGGGACTAGCGTGCCCCGTGAGCAGTTCTTC. This translates into CAISEGTSVPREQFF.

This clone was seen once. CDR3 sequence reads: CASSPGLAGEFPEQYF. As DNA, the CDR3 is TGTGCCAGCAGCCCCGGACTAGCGGGAGAATTTCCCGAGCAGTACTTC. The chain uses TRBV11-1 and TRBJ2-7, with 13 bases lining up with TRBD2. Trimming took 5 bases from V and 6 from J; bases not matched to a gene: 10. Germline V lookup: CDR1 SGHAT, CDR2 FQDESV (reference sequence). This CDR3 has 16 amino acids.

This clone was seen at least ten times. The chain has TRBV27 and TRBJ1-6; possibly TRBD1 for D (6 bases). Looked up from germline, CDR1 is MNHEY and CDR2 is SMNVEV (reference sequence). V gave up 8 bases and J gave up 10 bases, with 24 bases separating them. The length of the CDR3 is 16 residues. The CDR3 DNA is TGTGCCAGCTCTCCCCGCCTTGACAGGATGAGGTCACCCCTCCACTTT. Protein: CASSPRLDRMRSPLHF.

The chain is built from TRBV28 and TRBJ1-1; D might be TRBD1 (6 bases). CDR1 and CDR2 from the germline V gene are MDHEN and SYDVKM. There are 14 residues in the CDR3. V lost 2 bases, J lost 1 base, and 8 bases lay in between. The CDR3 region is CASSLGQQNTEAFF. The CDR3 bases are TGTGCCAGCAGTTTAGGACAGCAGAACACTGAAGCTTTCTTT.

A note on this clone: Other DNA sequences of this sample code for an identical CDR3. This rearrangement joins TRBV7-9 to TRBJ2-3, with 7 nucleotides matching TRBD1. J was trimmed by 4 bases and V by 4 bases; bases with no gene match: 2. The CDR3 length is 13 residues. Per the germline V gene, CDR1 is SEHNR and CDR2 is FQNEAQ (reference sequence). The CDR3 here is CASSSRGPDTQYF. The CDR3 DNA sequence: TGTGCCAGCAGCTCGAGGGGGCCAGATACGCAGTATTTT.

V usage is TRBV5-1 and J usage is TRBJ2-2, with D possibly TRBD1 on 5 matching bases. Germline lookup yields CDR1 SGHRS and CDR2 YFSETQ. The V and J ends lost 0 bases and 5 bases respectively, with 11 bases between them. The CDR3 length is 15 residues. For the CDR3, the DNA is TGCGCCAGCAGCTTGGCAGGGTTTGGAACCGGGGAGCTGTTTTTT. It translates to CASSLAGFGTGELFF.

The chain is built from TRBV10-2 and TRBJ2-7; no firm D call. CDR3 size: 14 residues. Germline loops: CDR1 WSHSY, CDR2 SAAADI. Trimming left V 2 bases short and J 2 bases short, with 10 bases between. The CDR3 spells CASSETDKTYEQYF. For the CDR3, the DNA is TGCGCCAGCAGTGAGACAGATAAAACCTACGAGCAGTACTTC.

The genes are TRBV9 and TRBJ1-4; 9 bases are shared with TRBD1. Germline CDR1 reads SGDLS; CDR2 reads YYNGEE. Trimming cost V 4 bases and J 1 base; bases outside gene matches: 5. The CDR3 length is 16 residues. The CDR3 DNA sequence: TGTGCCAGCAGCATTGGACAGGGGAAAACTAATGAAAAACTGTTTTTT. Protein: CASSIGQGKTNEKLFF.

The chain uses TRBV28 and TRBJ2-1; perhaps TRBD2 as D (7 bases). Germline V gives CDR1 MDHEN, CDR2 SYDVKM. This CDR3 comprises 15 residues. V was trimmed by 6 bases and J by 8 bases, leaving 20 bases between them. The CDR3 reads CASRGEGDPGYEQFF. The DNA for the CDR3 is TGTGCCAGCAGGGGGGAGGGGGACCCTGGATATGAGCAGTTCTTC.

The chain couples TRBV14 to TRBJ2-2; the D is unclear. V lost 0 bases and J lost 5, with 13 bases in between. The germline CDR1 and CDR2 sequences are SGHDN and FVKESK. This CDR3 is 16 amino acids long. The CDR3 is CASSQDGSRGTGELFF. The CDR3 region has the DNA TGTGCCAGCAGCCAAGATGGCTCCCGCGGAACCGGGGAGCTGTTTTTT.

CDR3 bases: TGTGCCAGTAGTCCCCCCGAGGGTCCAATCTACGAGCAGTACTTC. This sequence encodes CASSPPEGPIYEQYF. The V call is TRBV19, the J call TRBJ2-7; a weak D match, TRBD2 (5 bases). The germline V and J ends were trimmed by 5 bases and 3 bases, with 17 bases remaining between them. The germline V gene encodes CDR1 LNHDA and CDR2 SQIVND (reference sequence). The CDR3 has 15 amino acids.

This sequence joins TRBV21-1 and TRBJ2-2; TRBD2, the D gene given by the table, was not confirmed from the DNA. TRBV21-1 is an annotated pseudogene. The CDR3 has 12 amino acids. The CDR3 region has the DNA TGTGCCAGCAGCCTTATCACCGGGGAGCTGTTTTTT. Its translation is CASSLITGELFF.

The CDR3 DNA reads TGTGCCAGCAGCTTGACCGGGACTAGTAGGGCGGATGAGCAGTTCTTC. Its translation is CASSLTGTSRADEQFF. The V gene is TRBV11-3, the J gene TRBJ2-1, with TRBD2 matching 8 bases. Germline V CDR1 and CDR2: SGHNT, YENEEA. J lost 8 bases, V lost 3 bases, and 12 bases had no gene match. The CDR3 is 16 residues long.

This clone was counted only a few times. The chain couples TRBV7-6 to TRBJ1-4; D remains ambiguous. The V end lost 5 bases, the J end lost 0 bases, and 10 bases lay between the germline ends. CDR3 length: 15 amino acids. CDR1 SGHVS and CDR2 FNYEAQ come from the germline V gene. CDR3 loop: CASSSRHSTNEKLFF. The CDR3, as DNA: TGTGCCAGCAGCAGTAGACACTCAACTAATGAAAAACTGTTTTTT.

CDR3 amino acids: CASSPSGEHPEAFF. CDR3 in DNA: TGCGCCAGCAGCCCATCCGGGGAACACCCCGAAGCTTTCTTT. This chain uses TRBV5-1 with TRBJ1-1; D is unclear. Germline V gene lookup returns CDR1 SGHRS and CDR2 YFSETQ. Trimming pared 4 bases from V and 8 bases from J, leaving 18 bases between. This CDR3 is built from 14 residues.